These T cell receptor beta chains were read from a single sample in a study of cytomegalovirus exposure and HLA in healthy donors. Assay used: immunoSEQ multiplex PCR; TCRdb lists only in-frame clones, some missing. The top ten clones hold just under 3% of a sample with around 220,000 clones, 70% to 90% of them seen once. Sequenced: PBMCs. The source is a woman between 18 and 29 years old in good health and CMV-seronegative. Both conserved end residues are part of each CDR3. Fields, in order: V gene, D gene, clone size, J gene, CDR3 DNA, CDR3 protein. D genes are given only for firm matches. Clone size is shown for a subset of rows, as once, few, many or a class of expanded clone.

V: TRBV19; D: .; size: .; J: TRBJ1-3; DNA: TGTGCCAGTAGTATCCGTTTGAAACTTACTGGAAACACCATATATTTT; CDR3: CASSIRLKLTGNTIYF
V: TRBV6-1; D: .; size: .; J: TRBJ2-7; DNA: TGTGCCAGCAGTGAACTGCTACAGGGATTGGGCTACGAGCAGTACTTC; CDR3: CASSELLQGLGYEQYF
V: TRBV7-2; D: TRBD1; size: .; J: TRBJ2-1; DNA: TGTGCCAGCAGCTTTTATGGGACAGGGTACAATGAGCAGTTCTTC; CDR3: CASSFYGTGYNEQFF
V: TRBV7-6; D: .; size: .; J: TRBJ2-5; DNA: TGTGCCAGCAGCTTAGGGGGCAACTCGGAGACCCAGTACTTC; CDR3: CASSLGGNSETQYF
V: TRBV5-4; D: TRBD1; size: .; J: TRBJ2-2; DNA: TGTGCCAGCAGCTCTGGGACAGCGAACACCGGGGAGCTGTTTTTT; CDR3: CASSSGTANTGELFF
V: TRBV29-1; D: TRBD1; size: .; J: TRBJ1-2; DNA: TGCAGCGTTGAAGGGACAGGGATCTATGGCTACACCTTC; CDR3: CSVEGTGIYGYTF
V: TRBV6-5; D: .; size: .; J: TRBJ2-2; DNA: TGTGCCAGCAGTTATCGGACAGATTACACCGGGGAGCTGTTTTTT; CDR3: CASSYRTDYTGELFF
V: TRBV28; D: .; size: .; J: TRBJ1-2; DNA: TGTGCCAGCAGTTGGCGGGGGGCGGGGGGCTACACCTTC; CDR3: CASSWRGAGGYTF
V: TRBV27; D: .; size: .; J: TRBJ2-7; DNA: TGTGCCAGCTGTCCGGGAAAGGGCCCCTACGAGCAGTACTTC; CDR3: CASCPGKGPYEQYF
V: TRBV7-9; D: .; size: .; J: TRBJ2-3; DNA: TGTGCCAGCAGCTTAATGGACTATACGCAGTATTTT; CDR3: CASSLMDYTQYF
V: TRBV4-2; D: .; size: .; J: TRBJ2-7; DNA: TGTGCCAGCAGCCAAGCGCTAGCGACCTACGAGCAGTACTTC; CDR3: CASSQALATYEQYF
V: TRBV4-2; D: .; size: once; J: TRBJ2-7; DNA: TGTGCCAGCAGCCAAGATACCAGCGGGCGCTCCTACGAGCAGTACTTC; CDR3: CASSQDTSGRSYEQYF
V: TRBV27; D: TRBD2; size: .; J: TRBJ2-1; DNA: TGTGCCAGCAGTTTTTTGACTAGCGAAGACAATGAGCAGTTCTTC; CDR3: CASSFLTSEDNEQFF
V: TRBV28; D: TRBD2; size: .; J: TRBJ2-1; DNA: TGTGCCAGCAGCAGCGGGACTAGCGGAGTTAATTACAATGAGCAGTTCTTC; CDR3: CASSSGTSGVNYNEQFF
V: TRBV19; D: .; size: .; J: TRBJ2-7; DNA: TGTGCCAGTTCTGGGCGACTAGAGGGCTACGAGCAGTACTTC; CDR3: CASSGRLEGYEQYF
V: TRBV5-1; D: .; size: .; J: TRBJ2-7; DNA: TGCGCCAGCAGCTCCGGTGGGGGCCTCTACGAGCAGTACTTC; CDR3: CASSSGGGLYEQYF
V: TRBV7-2; D: TRBD1; size: .; J: TRBJ1-2; DNA: TGTGCCAGCAGCTTGCGGGGACAGGGGTCTTTCTCTGGCTACACCTTC; CDR3: CASSLRGQGSFSGYTF
V: TRBV28; D: .; size: once; J: TRBJ2-7; DNA: TGTGCCAGCAGTTCTCAAGCTGCTCCCAACTCCTACGAGCAGTACTTC; CDR3: CASSSQAAPNSYEQYF
V: TRBV27; D: TRBD1; size: .; J: TRBJ2-7; DNA: TGTGCCAGCAGTTCCAGCGTGGACAGGGTGGGCTACGAGCAGTACTTC; CDR3: CASSSSVDRVGYEQYF
V: TRBV19; D: .; size: .; J: TRBJ2-2; DNA: TGTGCCAGTAGTAGCCGGAACAGGGACACCGGGGAGCTGTTTTTT; CDR3: CASSSRNRDTGELFF
V: TRBV6-6; D: .; size: .; J: TRBJ2-7; DNA: TGTGCCAGCAGTTACGGGGCCTTCTCCTACGAGCAGTACTTC; CDR3: CASSYGAFSYEQYF
V: TRBV14; D: .; size: .; J: TRBJ1-2; DNA: TGTGCCAGCAGCCAAGTCGGTTATGGCTACACCTTC; CDR3: CASSQVGYGYTF
V: TRBV2; D: TRBD1; size: .; J: TRBJ1-1; DNA: TGTGCCAGCGGAAGGGACAGGAACACTGAAGCTTTCTTT; CDR3: CASGRDRNTEAFF
V: TRBV7-8; D: .; size: .; J: TRBJ2-3; DNA: TGTGCCAGCAGCCCCTGGGGAGCTAGCACAGATACGCAGTATTTT; CDR3: CASSPWGASTDTQYF
V: TRBV4-1; D: .; size: .; J: TRBJ1-1; DNA: TGCGCCAGCAGCCAGGTGATGACAGAGAAAAACACTGAAGCTTTCTTT; CDR3: CASSQVMTEKNTEAFF
V: TRBV6-5; D: .; size: .; J: TRBJ2-2; DNA: TGTGCCAGCAGTTACACCGGGGGGCGTCTGGCCGGGGAGCTGTTTTTT; CDR3: CASSYTGGRLAGELFF
V: TRBV28; D: .; size: .; J: TRBJ2-7; DNA: TGTGCCAGCAGTTTATCCGGGGGGCATACCTACGAGCAGTACTTC; CDR3: CASSLSGGHTYEQYF